Detailed here is one T cell receptor (beta chain). Sequencing was performed with immunoSEQ multiplex PCR; in TCRdb, only in-frame clones are kept and a portion is missing. This table holds 20,000 to 30,000 clones, around nine tenths found once. The data originate from a study of blood T cell repertoires in COVID-19. Turning to the study itself: In each case, the material was cDNA or gDNA derived from T cells, B-cell-depleted T cells, or PBMCs.

The V gene's germline CDR1 is ENHRY and CDR2 SYGVKD. The ends lost 4 bases at V and 2 bases at J; junction bases unmatched: 4. CDR3 length equals 14 residues. The sequence was obtained from a man aged 65 to 79 with COVID-19, enrolled during active disease. This chain connects TRBV10-3 to TRBJ2-7; 8 nucleotides agree with TRBD1. What was sequenced was peripheral blood. CDR3 DNA: TGTGCCATCAGTGGGGGGACAGGACCCTACGAGCAGTACTTC. Its protein product is CAISGGTGPYEQYF.